The 13 T cell receptor beta chains below come from one sample, sequenced in a study of blood T cells in healthy people across ages. Primed by a sample-barcoded 5' primer and a J-beta primer mix, a second PCR proceeded for roughly 6 to 12 cycles. TCRdb re-called the 5' RACE reads with MiXCR, one entry per CDR3 protein. The repertoire consists of about a million distinct CDR3 sequences, with 30% to 40% occurring once and the leading ten covering around 13%. Sequencing used blood. The receptors stem from a man aged 18 to 29 in good health.

CDR3 sequence: CASSLARQDQYF. The CDR3 DNA reads as TGTGCCAGCAGCTTAGCAAGACAGGACCAGTACTTC. The V call is TRBV7-9, the J call TRBJ2-5, with TRBD1 as a possible D gene (6 bases). Germline V gives CDR1 SEHNR, CDR2 FQNEAQ (reference sequence). The CDR3 covers 12 residues. V lost 0 bases, J lost 10 bases, and 9 bases lay in between. The complete variable domain, with remaining parts taken from reference TRBV7-9 and TRBJ2-5, reads DTGVSQNPRHKITKRGQNVTFRCDPISEHNRLYWYRQTLGQGPEFLTYFQNEAQLEKSRLLSDRFSAERPKGSFSTLEIQRTEQGDSAMYLCASSLARQDQYFGPGTRLLVL.

The genes are TRBV18 and TRBJ2-3; 12 bases match TRBD2. The CDR3 consists of 16 residues. Germline values: CDR1 KGHSH, CDR2 LQKENI. J gave up 4 bases and V 0 bases, and 2 bases lay outside the gene matches. CDR3 region: CASSPPTSGGPDTQYF. In DNA, the CDR3 is TGTGCCAGCTCACCACCGACTAGCGGGGGACCAGATACGCAGTATTTT.

This chain connects TRBV19 to TRBJ2-3; D is uncertain. The CDR3 runs to 15 residues. Trimming took off 5 bases at V and 0 bases at J, with 12 bases between the two ends. Germline V gene lookup returns CDR1 LNHDA and CDR2 SQIVND (reference sequence). The CDR3: CASSPTGYSTDTQYF. The DNA for the CDR3 is TGTGCCAGTAGTCCGACTGGATATAGCACAGATACGCAGTATTTT. Full variable domain (rest looked up from reference TRBV19 and TRBJ2-3): DGGITQSPKYLFRKEGQNVTLSCEQNLNHDAMYWYRQDPGQGLRLIYYSQIVNDFQKGDIAEGYSVSREKKESFPLTVTSAQKNPTAFYLCASSPTGYSTDTQYFGPGTRLTVL.

V gene TRBV24-1 combines with J gene TRBJ2-2; 11 nucleotides align to TRBD1. Germline-derived CDR1 and CDR2 are KGHDR and SFDVKD. V gave up 4 bases and J gave up 6 bases; unmatched junction bases: 6. The CDR3 sequence is 16 residues long. CDR3 amino acids: CATSDPGQGVAGELFF. The CDR3 DNA reads as TGTGCCACCAGTGACCCGGGACAGGGGGTGGCCGGGGAGCTGTTTTTT.

This clonotype was counted only a few times. This chain links TRBV20-1 with TRBJ1-5, with D maybe TRBD1 (5 bases). Trimming cost V 5 bases and J 9 bases, with 23 bases left between them. The CDR3 contains 15 residues. Germline assignment: CDR1 DFQATT and CDR2 SNEGSKA (reference sequence). CDR3 region: CSAGLRDGGVRPQHF. For the CDR3, the DNA is TGCAGTGCTGGGCTCCGGGACGGGGGGGTGAGGCCCCAGCATTTT.

This clonotype has a count of ten or more. V and J are TRBV6-2 or TRBV6-3 and TRBJ2-3, with D perhaps TRBD2 (6 bases). Germline-derived CDR1 and CDR2 are MNHEY and SVGEGT. Trimming removed 5 bases from V and 2 bases from J, with 14 bases in between. CDR3 length: 15 residues. CDR3 residues: CASSTPGLYTDTQYF. The DNA of the CDR3 is TGTGCCAGCAGTACCCCGGGACTCTACACAGATACGCAGTATTTT.

The V call is TRBV14, the J call TRBJ1-1; maybe TRBD1 (6 bases). Per the germline V gene, CDR1 is SGHDN and CDR2 is FVKESK. Trimming removed 5 bases at V and 1 base at J, with 8 bases between. The CDR3 sequence is 13 residues long. In nucleotides, the CDR3 is TGTGCCAGCAGCGGGGACACGAACACTGAAGCTTTCTTT. It is translated as CASSGDTNTEAFF. The full variable domain, in which reference TRBV14 and TRBJ1-1 provide the parts outside the CDR3, is EAGVTQFPSHSVIEKGQTVTLRCDPISGHDNLYWYRRVMGKEIKFLLHFVKESKQDESGMPNNRFLAERTGGTYSTLKVQPAELEDSGVYFCASSGDTNTEAFFGQGTRLTVV.

The chain joins TRBV11-2 to TRBJ2-3; 8 nucleotides line up with TRBD2. The CDR3 runs to 18 residues. In germline, CDR1 is SGHAT, CDR2 FQNNGV. With 4 bases clipped from V and 4 bases from J, the junction kept 16 bases outside the gene matches. The DNA of the CDR3 is TGTGCCAGCAGCTCGCCTTTTCGGGGGGGCCAAAAATCAGATACGCAGTATTTT. Translation: CASSSPFRGGQKSDTQYF.

For this clonotype: An end of the junction differs from the germline gene, which may be a read error. The rearrangement uses TRBV4-1 and TRBJ2-5; D call uncertain. Germline values: CDR1 MGHRA, CDR2 YSYEKL. The CDR3 totals 15 residues. The DNA for the CDR3 is TGCGCTAGCAGCCAAGCTGATCGGCGGCAAGAGACCCAGTACTTC. Translation gives CASSQADRRQETQYF.

The chain links TRBV20-1 to TRBJ1-4; D might be TRBD1 (6 bases). Trimming left V 8 bases short and J 5 bases short, with 12 bases between. The germline CDR1 and CDR2 sequences are DFQATT and SNEGSKA (reference sequence). This CDR3 contains 12 residues. This chain's CDR3 is CSFKGVNEKLFF. CDR3 nucleotides: TGCAGTTTTAAGGGGGTAAATGAAAAACTGTTTTTT.

The chain recombines TRBV4-1 with TRBJ2-3, with D hard to call. The V gene's germline CDR1 is MGHRA and CDR2 YSYEKL. This CDR3 comprises 16 residues. The V and J ends lost 5 bases and 8 bases respectively, with 23 bases between them. CDR3 sequence (DNA): TGCGCCAGCAGCACCCCTAGGGCTACCGCAAAAGCTACGCAGTATTTT. Translation gives CASSTPRATAKATQYF.

Regarding this clonotype: At one end, the junction sequence differs from germline, possibly due to a read error. V gene TRBV27 combines with J gene TRBJ1-6; 7 nucleotides align to TRBD1. The CDR3 has 16 residues. Germline CDR1 and CDR2: MNHEY and SMNVEV (reference sequence). DNA for the CDR3: TGTGCCAGCAGTCCAAACCCCCCCGACAGGGTTTCACCCCCCCACTTT. Translated, it gives CASSPNPPDRVSPPHF.

The rearrangement joins TRBV9 to TRBJ2-1; 12 nucleotides match TRBD2. The CDR3 is made up of 18 amino acids. Looked up from germline, CDR1 is SGDLS and CDR2 is YYNGEE. With 1 base clipped from V and 5 bases from J, the junction kept 10 bases outside the gene matches. CDR3 DNA: TGTGCCAGCAGCGTACGGAGGACTAGCGGGGAACTGCACAATGAGCAGTTCTTC. Translating it yields CASSVRRTSGELHNEQFF.